This TCR beta chain appears in the sequencing data of a study of CD8 T cells in ankylosing spondylitis (dated by TCRdb to 2016 to 2017). About the investigation overall: T cell receptor beta repertoires were profiled in healthy donors and ankylosing spondylitis patients so that disease-linked TCR variants could be found. In total, the full study cohort was made up of some 110 healthy donors and some 26 ankylosing spondylitis patients. Peripheral blood was sampled, and synovial fluid was also collected from ankylosing spondylitis patients.

Taken from the germline V gene, the CDR1 and CDR2 loops are MNHNS and SASEGT. From the cysteine up to the phenylalanine, the CDR3 has a length of 13 residues. Only the CDR3 DNA is retained, 39 bases long and in frame from the first base. The germline V end is reduced by 0 bases and the J end by 13 bases; junction bases left unmatched: 6. Broad study findings and their caveats: A TCR beta motif made up of seven or eight highly homologous amino acid variants appeared to be characteristic of blood from ankylosing spondylitis patients. The disease-linked clones were reported as significantly enriched in matched synovial fluid samples from ankylosing spondylitis patients. A CD8+ phenotype was shown by the disease-linked clones, which were found at relatively low frequencies in peripheral blood. Some TCR beta motif variants had previously been reported in synovial fluid and blood of reactive arthritis patients, which suggested common disease-initiation mechanisms.

This clonotype has a handful of counts. Its antigen has not been determined. Base qualities are not recorded, but no much larger clone differs from it by a single base. TCRdb lists the instrument as Illumina HiSeq 2500. TCR beta libraries were prepared by quantitative 5'-RACE with molecular barcodes. On the study's bioinformatics: To identify disease-linked TCR variants, a new computational method was used, one built on a probabilistic model of VDJ rearrangement. The raw public data were reprocessed by TCRdb itself: fastp quality trimming at Q25, MiXCR clonotype calling, in-frame beta chains only. One record per CDR3 amino acid sequence lists the most common genes and DNA. The V and J calls follow TCRdb's processing rather than the paper's. Present in this sample are about 700,000 distinct CDR3 sequences, about 20% of which were seen just once. Approximately 18% of the sample is held by the ten biggest clonotypes.

This sequence originates from a male donor with ankylosing spondylitis. The chain couples TRBV6-1 to TRBJ2-1; 7 of the junction bases match TRBD2. The sequenced sample was blood, either unsorted or a sorted T cell fraction (not recorded which). The base sequence is TGTGCCAGCAGTGAAGCGTCGCGGGGGTCACAGTTCTTC. It is translated as CASSEASRGSQFF.